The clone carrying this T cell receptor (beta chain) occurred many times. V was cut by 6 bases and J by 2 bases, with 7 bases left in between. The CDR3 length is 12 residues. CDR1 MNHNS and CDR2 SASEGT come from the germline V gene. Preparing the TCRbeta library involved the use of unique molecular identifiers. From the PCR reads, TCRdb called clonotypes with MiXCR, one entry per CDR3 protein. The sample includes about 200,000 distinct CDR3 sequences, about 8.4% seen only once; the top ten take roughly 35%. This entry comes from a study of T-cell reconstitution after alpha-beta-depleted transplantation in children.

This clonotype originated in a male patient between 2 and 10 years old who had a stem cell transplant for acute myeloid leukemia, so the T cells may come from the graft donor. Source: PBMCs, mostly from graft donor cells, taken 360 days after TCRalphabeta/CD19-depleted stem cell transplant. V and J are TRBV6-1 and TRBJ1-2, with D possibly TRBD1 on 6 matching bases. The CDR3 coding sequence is TGTGCCAGCAGGGACAGCAACTATGGCTACACCTTC. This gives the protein CASRDSNYGYTF.